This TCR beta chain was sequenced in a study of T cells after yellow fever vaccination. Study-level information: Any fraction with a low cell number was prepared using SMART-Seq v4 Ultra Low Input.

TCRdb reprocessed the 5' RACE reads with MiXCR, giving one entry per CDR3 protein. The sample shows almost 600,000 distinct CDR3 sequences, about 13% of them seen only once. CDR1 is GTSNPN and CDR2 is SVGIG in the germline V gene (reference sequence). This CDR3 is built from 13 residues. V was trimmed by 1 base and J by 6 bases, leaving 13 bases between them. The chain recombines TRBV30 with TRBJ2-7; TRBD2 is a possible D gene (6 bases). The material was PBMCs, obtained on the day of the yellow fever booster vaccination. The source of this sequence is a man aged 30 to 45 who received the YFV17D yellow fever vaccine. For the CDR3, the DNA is TGTGCCTGGAGTGCCGGCCTAGCGTTCGAGCAGTACTTC. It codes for CAWSAGLAFEQYF.